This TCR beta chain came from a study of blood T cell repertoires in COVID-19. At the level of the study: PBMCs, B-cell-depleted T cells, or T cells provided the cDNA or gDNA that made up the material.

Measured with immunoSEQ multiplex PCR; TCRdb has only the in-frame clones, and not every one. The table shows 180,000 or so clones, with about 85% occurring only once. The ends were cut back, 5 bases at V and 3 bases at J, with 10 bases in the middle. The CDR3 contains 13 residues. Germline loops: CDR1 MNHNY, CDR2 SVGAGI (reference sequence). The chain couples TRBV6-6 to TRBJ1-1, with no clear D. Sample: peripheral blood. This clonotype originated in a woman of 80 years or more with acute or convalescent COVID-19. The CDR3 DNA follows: TGTGCCAGCAGTCCTGACACCTACACTGAAGCTTTCTTT. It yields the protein CASSPDTYTEAFF.